Detailed here is one TCR beta chain. Its cognate antigen is unknown. The data stem from a study of beta chain features in type 1 diabetes. Study results and limitations: Type 1 diabetes patients had moderately but significantly shorter TCRB CDR3s in all four CD4+ subsets.

cDNA synthesis used the whole RNA isolate, giving expressed TCRB sequences. Produced via immunoSEQ multiplex PCR; TCRdb's table is partial and in-frame only. The table has some 360,000 clones, 8% to 10% seen once. This receptor was obtained from a man aged 25 to 45 with type 1 diabetes. Material for sequencing was central memory CD4+ T cells from blood.

The CDR3 nucleotides read TGTGCCAGCAGCCGACAAACCGGGACAGGGACCTACAATGAGCAGTTCTTC. It encodes CASSRQTGTGTYNEQFF. The V and J genes are TRBV7-6 and TRBJ2-1; 9 nucleotides agree with TRBD1. With 5 bases clipped from V and 2 bases from J, the junction kept 10 bases outside the gene matches. Germline CDR1 SGHVS, CDR2 FNYEAQ. The CDR3 covers 17 residues.